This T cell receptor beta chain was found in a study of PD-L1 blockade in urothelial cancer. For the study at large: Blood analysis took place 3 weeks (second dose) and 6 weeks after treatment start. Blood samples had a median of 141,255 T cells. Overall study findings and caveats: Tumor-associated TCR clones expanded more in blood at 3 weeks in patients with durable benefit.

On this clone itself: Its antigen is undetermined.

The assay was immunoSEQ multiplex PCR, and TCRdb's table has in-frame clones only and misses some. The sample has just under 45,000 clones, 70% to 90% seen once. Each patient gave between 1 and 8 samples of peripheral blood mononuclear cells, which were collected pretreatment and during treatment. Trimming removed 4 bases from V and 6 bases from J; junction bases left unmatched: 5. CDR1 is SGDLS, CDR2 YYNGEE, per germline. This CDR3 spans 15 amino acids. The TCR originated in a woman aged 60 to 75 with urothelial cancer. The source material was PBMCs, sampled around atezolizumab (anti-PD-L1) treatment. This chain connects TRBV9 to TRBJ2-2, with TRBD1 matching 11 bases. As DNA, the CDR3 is TGTGCCAGCAGCCCAGGACAGGGGGCATCCGGGGAGCTGTTTTTT. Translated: CASSPGQGASGELFF. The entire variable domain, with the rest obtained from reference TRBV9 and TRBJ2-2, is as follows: DSGVTQTPKHLITATGQRVTLRCSPRSGDLSVYWYQQSLDQGLQFLIQYYNGEERAKGNILERFSAQQFPDLHSELNLSSLELGDSALYFCASSPGQGASGELFFGEGSRLTVL.